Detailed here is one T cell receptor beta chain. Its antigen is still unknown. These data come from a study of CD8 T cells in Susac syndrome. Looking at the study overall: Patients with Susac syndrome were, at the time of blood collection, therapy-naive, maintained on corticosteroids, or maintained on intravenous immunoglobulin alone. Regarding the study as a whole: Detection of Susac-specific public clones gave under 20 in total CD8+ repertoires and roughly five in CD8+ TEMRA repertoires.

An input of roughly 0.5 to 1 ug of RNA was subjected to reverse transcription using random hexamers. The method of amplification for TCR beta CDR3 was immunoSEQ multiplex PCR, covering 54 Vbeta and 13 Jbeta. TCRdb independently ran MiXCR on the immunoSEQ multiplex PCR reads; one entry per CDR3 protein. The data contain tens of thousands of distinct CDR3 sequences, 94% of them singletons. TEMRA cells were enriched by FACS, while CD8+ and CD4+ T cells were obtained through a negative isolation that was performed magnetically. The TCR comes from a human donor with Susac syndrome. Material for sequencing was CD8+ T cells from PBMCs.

CDR3 residues: CATGQVGEKLFF. The CDR3 DNA is TGTGCCACCGGACAGGTTGGCGAAAAACTGTTTTTT. V is TRBV6-5 and J is TRBJ1-4, with 7 bases that match TRBD1. Germline CDR1 and CDR2: MNHEY and SVGAGI. This CDR3 region has 12 residues. V was pared by 10 bases and J by 8 bases, with 7 bases of the junction left unmatched.